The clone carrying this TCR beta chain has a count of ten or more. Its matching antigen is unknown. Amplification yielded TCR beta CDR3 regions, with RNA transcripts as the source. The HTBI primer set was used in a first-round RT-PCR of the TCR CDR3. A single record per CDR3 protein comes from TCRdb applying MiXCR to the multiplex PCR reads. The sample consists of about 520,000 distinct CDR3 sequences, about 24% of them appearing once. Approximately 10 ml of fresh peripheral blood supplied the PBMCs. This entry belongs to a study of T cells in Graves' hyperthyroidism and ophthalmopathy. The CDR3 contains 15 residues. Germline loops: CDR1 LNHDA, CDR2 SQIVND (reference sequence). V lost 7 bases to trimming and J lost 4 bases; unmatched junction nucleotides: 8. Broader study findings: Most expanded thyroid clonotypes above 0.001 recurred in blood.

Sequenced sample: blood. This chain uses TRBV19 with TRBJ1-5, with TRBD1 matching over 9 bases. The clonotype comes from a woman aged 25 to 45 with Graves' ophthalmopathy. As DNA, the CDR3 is TGTGCCAGTACATATGAGACAGGGGGAAATCAGCCCCAGCATTTT. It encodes CASTYETGGNQPQHF.